A selection of T cell receptor beta chains follows, all from one sample in a study of T-cell memory formation after mild COVID-19. TCRdb itself ran the 5' RACE reads through MiXCR, one entry per CDR3 protein. The sample shows approximately 350,000 distinct CDR3 sequences, approximately 15% of them seen only once. Sequencing used PBMCs or a T cell subset sorted from them (not recorded which). Receptor source: a man younger than 30 who had mild COVID-19 (a few samples of this study predate the infection). Cell type and time point are not known. The CDR3 runs from the conserved cysteine through the conserved F or W. The order of the fields is V gene, J gene, clone size, CDR3 protein. Rows may omit the clone size; those that give it use once, few, many or a size class.

>TRBV28|TRBJ2-3|-
CASSFPGRSTDTQYF
>TRBV4-3|TRBJ1-1|many
CASSRPRQGQGTEAFF
>TRBV12-3/TRBV12-4|TRBJ1-1|-
CASSRQPLNTEAFF
>TRBV6-6|TRBJ1-4|many
CASSPQYATNEKLFF
>TRBV10-3|TRBJ2-3|many
CAISESLVDTQYF
>TRBV5-1|TRBJ2-2|many
CASSLQGAGELFF
>TRBV24-1|TRBJ2-1|-
CATSDSSGSPWVQFF
>TRBV4-2|TRBJ2-5|-
CASSPVLSFQETQYF
>TRBV7-2|TRBJ1-1|-
CASRKTGNTEAFF
>TRBV5-1|TRBJ1-5|-
CASSLALGDQPQHF
>TRBV4-1|TRBJ1-3|many
CASSQGQGFSGNTIYF
>TRBV6-5|TRBJ2-3|many
CASSRRGGTDTQYF
>TRBV6-5|TRBJ2-7|few
CASRVDPTGSWYEQYF
>TRBV11-2|TRBJ2-3|-
CASSFMVAGGPSTDTQYF
>TRBV29-1|TRBJ1-2|-
CSVGEYTF
>TRBV12-3/TRBV12-4|TRBJ2-1|few
CASSPDAGNEQFF
>TRBV5-1|TRBJ1-3|-
CASSLGAAAGNTIYF
>TRBV30|TRBJ1-5|few
CAWSLGHTGGQPQHF
>TRBV20-1|TRBJ2-5|many
CSARKETQYF
>TRBV20-1|TRBJ2-4|few
CSARDPRGGNVKNIQYF
>TRBV7-2|TRBJ2-4|many
CASSFFGGLAKNIQYF
>TRBV7-9|TRBJ1-6|-
CASSSQGHGYNSPLHF
>TRBV6-6|TRBJ2-7|-
CASKSKGSGVAEQYF
>TRBV5-4|TRBJ2-5|few
CASTSRTGTLAETQYF
>TRBV9|TRBJ1-1|-
CASPTEENTEAFF
>TRBV20-1|TRBJ1-5|few
CSAARGTGDQPQHF
>TRBV18|TRBJ1-5|few
CASSPKFRGNQPQHF
>TRBV6-2/TRBV6-3|TRBJ2-7|-
CASSDTGTGAYEQYF
>TRBV24-1|TRBJ2-2|many
CATSDSSGGLTGELFF
>TRBV11-2|TRBJ2-1|-
CASSLEGGPYNEQFF
>TRBV7-9|TRBJ1-1|few
CASSLGGGDEAFF
>TRBV12-3/TRBV12-4|TRBJ2-6|many
CASSLAPDPLDLGGANVLTF
>TRBV30|TRBJ1-6|-
CAFEAGTLKNSPLHF
>TRBV24-1|TRBJ2-2|few
CATSDPRDSGELFF
>TRBV18|TRBJ2-3|-
CASSPMNLRDTPGAKYF
>TRBV5-1|TRBJ2-7|many
CASSRRVGASHEQYF
>TRBV4-1|TRBJ2-3|few
CASSQDPAGTSTDTQYF
>TRBV2|TRBJ2-1|-
CASSEASGRFNEQFF
>TRBV5-6|TRBJ2-5|many
CASSFIAGGPETQYF
>TRBV5-1|TRBJ1-1|many
CASSLGVISAGTGRTEAFF
>TRBV19|TRBJ1-6|-
CASSLGNSYNSPLHF
>TRBV20-1|TRBJ2-5|few
CSAIILAGGQETQYF
>TRBV27|TRBJ2-7|few
CASSTTGRNLYEQYF
>TRBV6-6|TRBJ1-6|few
CASSYGQLSPLHF
>TRBV7-3|TRBJ2-5|few
CASSSSLTGQETQYF
>TRBV19|TRBJ2-3|-
CASSIGGDTDTQYF
>TRBV12-3/TRBV12-4|TRBJ1-1|many
CASSNTRNTEAFF
>TRBV4-2|TRBJ2-1|many
CASSQDSGSGGISEQFF
>TRBV9|TRBJ1-3|few
CASSPGTAQPAGNTIYF
>TRBV20-1|TRBJ2-2|-
CSARDQLAGYTGELFF
>TRBV7-9|TRBJ2-5|many
CASRQTSGGQQTQYF
>TRBV7-9|TRBJ1-2|few
CASSLDQGAFGYTF
>TRBV29-1|TRBJ1-6|-
CSARQGYNSPLHF
>TRBV6-1|TRBJ1-1|-
CASSASAAPNTEAFF
>TRBV5-1|TRBJ1-6|-
CASSLVVSRQSGSPLHF
>TRBV6-2/TRBV6-3|TRBJ1-5|-
CASSLEFYSNQPQHF
>TRBV7-6|TRBJ2-1|many
CASSLSLTSGGSNEQFF
>TRBV6-5|TRBJ1-1|many
CASSSNRVRAFF
>TRBV5-4|TRBJ2-1|-
CASSLTESYNEQFF
>TRBV24-1|TRBJ2-5|-
CATSSLRGGETQYF